These T cell receptor beta chains were read from a single sample in a study of early T cells in non-severe SARS-CoV-2 infection. TCRdb reprocessed the 5' RACE reads via MiXCR and lists one record per CDR3 protein. The sample lists under 100,000 distinct CDR3 sequences, about 13% occurring once. Sequences were obtained from whole blood. These receptors all come from an adult who was a healthcare worker with PCR-confirmed SARS-CoV-2 infection or an uninfected control (not recorded which). Each CDR3 is given with its conserved first and last residue. D genes are given only for firm matches. Size is stated for part of the rows, as once, few or many counts, or as a class when the clone is expanded.

>TRBJ1-1|TRBV6-1|many|-
CASSEREVDAEAFF
TGTGCCAGCAGTGAGAGGGAGGTAGACGCTGAAGCTTTCTTT
>TRBJ1-1|TRBV12-3/TRBV12-4|-|-
CASSLRAFRNTEAFF
TGTGCCAGCAGTTTAAGGGCTTTCCGTAACACTGAAGCTTTCTTT
>TRBJ2-2|TRBV6-5|-|-
CASRTGGPATGELFF
TGTGCCAGCAGAACGGGGGGCCCCGCTACCGGGGAGCTGTTTTTT
>TRBJ2-1|TRBV6-2/TRBV6-3|many|-
CASSRTEYNEQFF
TGTGCCAGCAGCCGGACTGAATACAATGAGCAGTTCTTC
>TRBJ2-5|TRBV7-6|-|-
CASSFQAGQETQYF
TGTGCCAGCAGCTTTCAGGCGGGGCAAGAGACCCAGTACTTC
>TRBJ2-5|TRBV7-9|-|-
CASSGAIGALPSETQYF
TGTGCCAGCAGCGGGGCGATCGGGGCCCTCCCATCGGAGACCCAGTACTTC
>TRBJ2-1|TRBV11-1|-|-
CASSLWGRNNEQFF
TGTGCCAGCAGCTTATGGGGGAGGAACAATGAGCAGTTCTTC
>TRBJ1-2|TRBV13|many|-
CASSSPAIDVYYGYTF
TGTGCCAGCAGCTCCCCGGCTATTGACGTATACTATGGCTACACCTTC
>TRBJ1-6|TRBV25-1|many|TRBD1
CASSPLGQYNSPLHF
TGTGCCAGCAGTCCATTGGGACAGTATAATTCACCCCTCCACTTT
>TRBJ2-5|TRBV20-1|few|TRBD2
CSANPSSGGAQETQYF
TGCAGTGCTAACCCATCTAGCGGGGGGGCTCAAGAGACCCAGTACTTC
>TRBJ2-3|TRBV2|many|-
CASSEGIASAQYF
TGTGCCAGCAGTGAAGGAATAGCGAGCGCGCAGTATTTT
>TRBJ2-3|TRBV2|-|-
CASSATWVSDTQYF
TGTGCCAGCAGTGCCACTTGGGTTAGTGATACGCAGTATTTT
>TRBJ2-3|TRBV6-1|few|-
CASFTGFTDTQYF
TGTGCCAGCTTTACAGGATTCACAGATACGCAGTATTTT
>TRBJ2-1|TRBV7-8|few|-
CASSLRVFTAYNEQFF
TGTGCCAGCAGCTTAAGGGTCTTCACAGCCTACAATGAGCAGTTCTTC
>TRBJ2-7|TRBV15|few|TRBD2
CATSRDVTSGGAEQYF
TGTGCCACCAGCAGAGATGTGACTAGCGGGGGAGCCGAGCAGTACTTC
>TRBJ2-5|TRBV3-1|-|-
CASSQYHREETQYF
TGTGCCAGCAGCCAATATCACAGAGAAGAGACCCAGTACTTC
>TRBJ2-3|TRBV9|many|TRBD2
CASKTGLADTDTQYF
TGTGCCAGCAAGACTGGACTAGCGGATACAGATACGCAGTATTTT
>TRBJ2-3|TRBV29-1|-|TRBD1
CSVPRQGATDTQYF
TGCAGCGTCCCGCGACAGGGAGCGACAGATACGCAGTATTTT
>TRBJ1-1|TRBV3-1|many|-
CASSLGTVNTEAFF
TGTGCCAGCAGCCTGGGGACGGTGAACACTGAAGCTTTCTTT
>TRBJ2-1|TRBV11-2|many|-
CASSFTYYNEQFF
TGTGCCAGCAGCTTTACCTACTACAATGAGCAGTTCTTC
>TRBJ2-5|TRBV6-5|many|-
CASSPSGREETQYF
TGTGCCAGCAGCCCATCGGGAAGGGAAGAGACCCAGTACTTC
>TRBJ2-1|TRBV4-2|few|-
CASSQDRHEQFF
TGTGCCAGCAGCCAAGATAGGCATGAGCAGTTCTTC
>TRBJ2-5|TRBV6-5|-|-
CASSLYGRQETQYF
TGTGCCAGCAGCCTCTATGGACGGCAAGAGACCCAGTACTTC
>TRBJ2-3|TRBV11-1|few|-
CASSLVWPQDTQYF
TGTGCCAGCAGCTTAGTGTGGCCTCAGGATACGCAGTATTTT
>TRBJ1-2|TRBV28|-|-
CASRTEYAYTF
TGTGCCAGCAGGACAGAGTATGCCTACACCTTC
>TRBJ2-3|TRBV11-2|few|-
CASSQFAGTDTQYF
TGTGCCAGCAGCCAATTTGCGGGGACAGATACGCAGTATTTT
>TRBJ1-1|TRBV27|many|-
CASSLSARQRRNTEAFF
TGTGCCAGCAGTTTATCTGCCCGACAGCGGAGAAACACTGAAGCTTTCTTT
>TRBJ1-3|TRBV7-2|-|TRBD1
CASSSTGTGLTGNTIYF
TGTGCCAGCAGCTCCACCGGGACAGGGTTAACTGGAAACACCATATATTTT
>TRBJ2-5|TRBV7-2|few|TRBD1
CASSLDNRDRETQYF
TGTGCCAGCAGCTTGGACAACAGGGACAGGGAGACCCAGTACTTC
>TRBJ2-1|TRBV4-3|-|TRBD2
CASSQVSSGVLYEQFF
TGCGCCAGCAGCCAAGTATCTAGCGGGGTATTATATGAGCAGTTCTTC
>TRBJ2-7|TRBV14|-|-
CASSHRGASYEQYF
TGTGCCAGCAGCCATCGGGGGGCATCCTACGAGCAGTACTTC
>TRBJ2-3|TRBV7-2|few|-
CASSRQGAGGTDTQYF
TGTGCCAGCAGCCGACAGGGGGCGGGGGGGACAGATACGCAGTATTTT
>TRBJ2-1|TRBV11-2|many|-
CASSLSGEQFF
TGTGCCAGCAGCTTAAGTGGTGAGCAGTTCTTC
>TRBJ2-3|TRBV4-3|many|TRBD2
CASSQVRLAPDTQYF
TGCGCCAGCAGCCAAGTCCGACTAGCCCCAGATACGCAGTATTTT
>TRBJ2-1|TRBV12-3/TRBV12-4|few|TRBD2
CASSFWVPSGDSEQFF
TGTGCCAGCAGTTTTTGGGTTCCGAGCGGGGATTCTGAGCAGTTCTTC
>TRBJ2-3|TRBV13|many|-
CASSFRDFTDTQYF
TGTGCCAGCAGCTTCAGGGACTTCACAGATACGCAGTATTTT
>TRBJ1-5|TRBV30|many|-
CAWSVGLGLRSNQPQHF
TGTGCCTGGAGTGTAGGTTTGGGGTTGAGAAGCAATCAGCCCCAGCATTTT
>TRBJ1-2|TRBV6-2/TRBV6-3|few|-
CASRDVVNYGYTF
TGTGCCAGCAGGGACGTGGTTAACTATGGCTACACCTTC
>TRBJ2-7|TRBV14|-|-
CASSPKSNSYEQYF
TGTGCCAGCAGCCCTAAGTCGAATTCCTACGAGCAGTACTTC
>TRBJ2-3|TRBV5-1|-|TRBD2
CASSLEAQRGAGDTQYF
TGCGCCAGCAGCTTGGAGGCCCAGCGGGGGGCTGGAGATACGCAGTATTTT
>TRBJ2-5|TRBV29-1|-|-
CSVAPRVQETQYF
TGCAGCGTTGCCCCACGGGTTCAAGAGACCCAGTACTTC
>TRBJ2-1|TRBV11-2|many|-
CASGPQRAGYNEQFF
TGTGCCAGCGGACCCCAGAGGGCAGGCTACAATGAGCAGTTCTTC
>TRBJ2-2|TRBV10-2|many|TRBD1
CASSPTGNLGELFF
TGCGCCAGCAGTCCGACAGGGAATCTCGGGGAGCTGTTTTTT
>TRBJ1-5|TRBV10-1|many|-
CASSVDILGPQHF
TGCGCCAGCAGTGTGGACATCCTGGGGCCCCAGCATTTT
>TRBJ1-2|TRBV7-2|many|TRBD1
CASSLSPQGRDYGYTF
TGTGCCAGCAGCCTGAGTCCACAGGGGAGGGACTATGGCTACACCTTC
>TRBJ2-7|TRBV6-2/TRBV6-3|-|TRBD2
CASQLAGGSYEQYF
TGTGCCAGCCAACTAGCGGGGGGCTCCTACGAGCAGTACTTC
>TRBJ2-2|TRBV12-3/TRBV12-4|few|-
CASSLGGPGELFF
TGTGCCAGCAGTTTAGGAGGGCCCGGGGAGCTGTTTTTT
>TRBJ2-1|TRBV29-1|many|-
CSVAGATGHGNEQFF
TGCAGCGTTGCGGGGGCGACAGGTCACGGCAATGAGCAGTTCTTC
>TRBJ2-2|TRBV19|-|TRBD1
CASSIGPGQVVAGELFF
TGTGCCAGTAGTATAGGTCCGGGACAGGTAGTCGCCGGGGAGCTGTTTTTT
>TRBJ1-2|TRBV10-3|few|-
CAILERSHYGYTF
TGTGCCATCCTAGAGAGAAGCCACTATGGCTACACCTTC
>TRBJ2-3|TRBV18|many|TRBD2
CASSPERGRTDTQYF
TGTGCCAGCTCGCCCGAGCGGGGGCGCACAGATACGCAGTATTTT
>TRBJ2-7|TRBV10-3|many|-
CAISSQGEPSEQYF
TGTGCCATCAGTTCCCAGGGAGAACCTTCCGAGCAGTACTTC